The rows below give T cell receptor beta chains drawn from one sample of a study of neurological immune-mediated disorders. TCRdb re-derived calls from the 5' RACE reads in MiXCR, one entry per CDR3 protein. Of around 70,000 distinct CDR3 sequences listed, 2.5% to 3.5% are singletons. The sequenced sample was PBMCs. These receptors came from a woman aged 45-65 years with multiple sclerosis. The conserved cysteine and the conserved F or W are not part of the CDR3 here. D genes are given only for firm matches.

.	TRBV7-6	TRBJ1-1	ASSLEHQTGITEAF
.	TRBV20-1	TRBJ2-5	SAPDSRFRETQY
TRBD1	TRBV25-1	TRBJ1-6	ASRDRGSPLH
.	TRBV7-9	TRBJ2-3	ASSQSIADTQY
TRBD2	TRBV11-3	TRBJ2-1	ASSVTSGSLEQF
TRBD2	TRBV7-2	TRBJ2-2	AYGASGTNTGELF
.	TRBV11-2	TRBJ2-2	ASSLATGTTNTGELF
.	TRBV29-1	TRBJ2-7	SVGGVSNEQY
.	TRBV20-1	TRBJ1-4	GLGFRGRVKLF
.	TRBV4-3	TRBJ2-3	ASSLNFGASTDTQY
TRBD1	TRBV6-5	TRBJ1-2	ASTDRGSGYT
.	TRBV24-1	TRBJ2-2	ATSDFRGDGELF
.	TRBV20-1	TRBJ1-6	SATPTSGVNSPLH
.	TRBV29-1	TRBJ2-2	SVVGVSGELF
.	TRBV7-2	TRBJ2-1	ASSFGAEAFEQF
.	TRBV4-3	TRBJ2-2	ASSQYGADTGELF